The TCR beta chain under discussion was sequenced for a study of Ad26.COV2.S vaccination and SARS-CoV-2 variants. Overall study: The study gave Ad26.COV2.S intramuscularly, once or twice 56 days apart.

The treatment denotes: about 20 received Ad26.COV2.S at low or high dose, single or two shots; about five received placebo; per-sample allocation not given. Samples were taken on day 63 after the first vaccine or placebo injection. It was Wuhan-strain SARS-CoV-2 spike that the Ad26 vaccine vector expressed. The V gene lost 9 bases and the J gene lost 2 bases, with 17 bases spanning the gap. The CDR3 is 15 amino acids. Germline CDR1 KGHDR, CDR2 SFDVKD. Comments on this clone: Its antigen remains unknown.

Study-level points and caveats: In vaccinated individuals, spike-specific CD8+ and CD4+ T cell responses reportedly displayed substantial breadth.

TCRdb keeps only in-frame clones here, not all; method: immunoSEQ multiplex PCR. The sample records approximately 460,000 clones, 80% to 90% being singletons. The TCR originated in a person between 18 and 65 years old who received the Ad26.COV2.S COVID-19 vaccine or a placebo. The chain recombines TRBV24-1 with TRBJ2-3, with D possibly TRBD2 on 6 matching bases. The sample consisted of peripheral blood, taken in a trial of Ad26.COV2.S vaccine versus placebo. The CDR3 DNA reads TGTGCCACCGCATGGGGCGGAGGGGCCACAGATACGCAGTATTTT. This translates into CATAWGGGATDTQYF.